This record looks at one TCR beta chain sequence and its context. This clone's antigen is unknown. There are no base qualities to consult, and no much larger clone falls within one base. The CDR1 and CDR2 encoded by the germline V gene are MNHEY and SVGAGI. V drops 7 bases and J drops 7 bases, leaving 13 bases in between. From the cysteine up to the phenylalanine, the CDR3 has a length of 12 residues. The DNA shown is the 36-base CDR3, in frame from base 1. The sample belongs to a study of tissue T cells after allogeneic stem cell transplantation (dated by TCRdb to 2022 to 2024). Background for the entire study: Several adult allo-HCT recipients with steroid-refractory GVHD were prospectively enrolled in a research-autopsy study over a roughly three-year period. Every GVHD patient received a graft from a donor; several grafts were unmodified and three were CD34-selected to deplete T cells. Gastrointestinal GVHD was present in all GVHD patients, several lines of GVHD-directed therapy were administered to all GVHD patients, and skin involvement was additionally present in 4 or 5 GVHD patients. Pre-transplant PBMCs were of recipient origin and were available from five or six GVHD patients. For viably preserved blood and marrow, CD3+ T cells were flow-sorted when cell numbers permitted, and smaller samples went directly to DNA extraction. The study profiled TCR beta repertoires in many tissues obtained from research autopsies of patients with and without GVHD, and also in mouse models of GVHD. On the human side, the study was prospective and observational, with no blinding or randomization. Study-level results and caveats: In both patients and mice, T cells from blood and spleen covered only a limited part of the TCR repertoire found in tissues. Within patients, how anatomically similar tissues were was a major factor shaping TCR repertoire composition, regardless of disease or transplant status. Only a few T cell clones appeared in more than one patient, yet motif-based clustering showed tissue-specific repertoire signatures that were shared between patients. Which tissue TCRs were alloreactive or antigen-specific was not determined in the study, and some clones might have been persisting host cells. A small and clinically heterogeneous patient cohort was studied, and sampling depth was acknowledged as a limitation.

The time point label on this specimen signifies: recipient (host-origin) PBMCs collected before allo-HCT. Library generation was performed with the immunoSEQ multiplex PCR assay. TCRbeta CDR3 sequencing was performed at survey depth by Adaptive Biotechnologies, and CDR3 sequences, V/J genes, productive frequency and template counts were reported. Amplification of TCR beta CDR3 regions started from genomic DNA instead of RNA. The paper's data handling went like this. Jensen-Shannon divergence served to quantify pairwise repertoire overlap between tissues, with 0 meaning identical and 1 meaning complete divergence. Tissues were clustered by single-linkage agglomerative hierarchical clustering of pairwise JSD values and displayed as dendrograms. GLIPH2 was run on all patient samples with simulation_depth 1000, kmer_min_depth 3 and cdr3_length_cutoff 8, and groups with more than two unique CDR3s were retained. In a standardized tissue-overlap score, Jaccard GLIPH-group overlap across patients was extrapolated to a standard repertoire size of 1000 clones. To look at how diversity was associated with clinical or experimental variables, linear mixed-effect models were used, with tissue treated as a fixed effect and individual treated as a random effect. Imported from immuneACCESS, the table was reduced by TCRdb to in-frame sequences with V and J called. These copies leave out some clones; in studies compared against another copy, an unresolved V gene accounts for under half, and the cause of the remainder is not known. That table furnishes V, J and clone size, whereas the DNA furnished D and trimming. Here the sample has approximately 5,800 clones; 76% occur a single time. The top ten constitute around 5.5% of the sample.

Sample: blood, taken before transplantation. The receptor was isolated from a man aged 40-75 years who later had graft-versus-host disease after an allogeneic stem cell transplant. The rearranged chain carries TRBV6-5 and TRBJ1-1, with the D segment identity uncertain. CDR3 protein: CASTRPGGEAFF. The DNA reads TGTGCCAGCACCCGCCCGGGCGGTGAAGCTTTCTTT.